A selection of T cell receptor beta chains follows, all from one sample in a study of post-analysis software for immune sequencing data. From the PCR reads, TCRdb called clonotypes with MiXCR, one entry per CDR3 protein. Here the sample spans almost 700,000 distinct CDR3 sequences, around 64% being singletons. Material: blood. These receptors originate from a girl under 10 years old with multiple sclerosis. The CDR3 runs from the conserved cysteine through the conserved F or W. The order of the fields is J gene, D gene, clone size, V gene, CDR3 DNA, CDR3 protein. The D gene is left open where the match is weak. The size of a clone is reported for some rows only, either as once, few or many, or as a class for expanded clones.

>TRBJ2-1|NA|NA|TRBV12-3/TRBV12-4
TGTGCCAGCAGTTTAAGGGGCTATGAGCAGTTCTTC
CASSLRGYEQFF
>TRBJ2-3|TRBD2|NA|TRBV12-3/TRBV12-4
TGTGCCAGCAGTGGACTAGCGGGAACCACAGATACGCAGTATTTT
CASSGLAGTTDTQYF
>TRBJ2-1|NA|NA|TRBV12-3/TRBV12-4
TGTGCCAGCAGCTCATCCATAGGCTCCTACAATGAGCAGTTCTTC
CASSSSIGSYNEQFF
>TRBJ2-5|NA|NA|TRBV20-1
TGCAGTGCTATAGAGCACAGGGCCCAAGAGGCCCAGTACTTC
CSAIEHRAQEAQYF
>TRBJ2-1|TRBD1|NA|TRBV6-2/TRBV6-3
TGTGCCAGCAGACAGACAGGGGACAATGAGCAGTTCTTC
CASRQTGDNEQFF
>TRBJ1-2|TRBD1|NA|TRBV5-1
TGCGCCAGCAGCTTGGGACAGGGACGCTATGGCTACACCTTC
CASSLGQGRYGYTF
>TRBJ2-7|TRBD2|few|TRBV2
TGTGCCAGCAGTGATCTGCGGGGGAGGCACGAGCAGTACTTC
CASSDLRGRHEQYF
>TRBJ1-1|NA|NA|TRBV5-1
TGCGCCAGCAGCTCCAGTACGAACACTGAAACTTTCTTT
CASSSSTNTETFF
>TRBJ2-7|NA|once|TRBV12-3/TRBV12-4
TGTGCCAGCAGTATCGGTCCCGGGAGCTCCTACGAGCAGTACTTC
CASSIGPGSSYEQYF
>TRBJ2-7|TRBD2|NA|TRBV27
TGTGCCAGCAGTTTACGCCTAGCGGGAGGGGGCGAGCAGTACTTC
CASSLRLAGGGEQYF
>TRBJ2-1|NA|NA|TRBV5-1
TGCGCCAGCAGTTGGGAATTAGCCACGGAGCAGTTCTTC
CASSWELATEQFF
>TRBJ2-7|NA|NA|TRBV6-1
TGTGCCAGCAGGACCCCCGGGGGCTACGAGCAGTACTTC
CASRTPGGYEQYF
>TRBJ1-5|NA|few|TRBV12-3/TRBV12-4
TGTGCCAGCAGCCCGGGACACCATTCTCAGCCCCAGCATTTT
CASSPGHHSQPQHF
>TRBJ2-7|NA|NA|TRBV29-1
TGCAGCGTGGAGGGGACAGCCTACGAGCAGTACTTC
CSVEGTAYEQYF
>TRBJ1-2|NA|NA|TRBV29-1
TGCAGCACCGCCGACCACCAGTCCGGTGGCTACACCTTC
CSTADHQSGGYTF
>TRBJ2-1|TRBD2|NA|TRBV27
TGTGCCAGCACCAGAAGCGGGAGAAATAGCAATGAGCAGTTCTTC
CASTRSGRNSNEQFF
>TRBJ1-1|NA|NA|TRBV6-5
TGTGCCAGCAAGATTGGGGTGAACACTGAAGCTTTCTTT
CASKIGVNTEAFF
>TRBJ2-5|NA|few|TRBV4-1
TGCGCCAGCAGCCAAGTATACCAAGAGACCCAGTACTTC
CASSQVYQETQYF
>TRBJ2-3|NA|NA|TRBV28
TGTGCCAGCAGCCCCCGATCCGGAGTTGGGACAGATACGCAGTATTTT
CASSPRSGVGTDTQYF
>TRBJ2-5|NA|NA|TRBV6-5
TGTGCCAGCACCGTTAGGCCGATTAAAGAGACCCAGTACTTC
CASTVRPIKETQYF